These T cell receptor beta chains were read from a single sample in a study of blood T cells in healthy people across ages. TCRdb processed the 5' RACE reads anew with MiXCR; each CDR3 protein has one entry. The data contain 650,000 to 700,000 distinct CDR3 sequences, roughly 30% of them singletons. The specimen was blood. The receptor source for this set is a woman at least 80 years old in good health. Each CDR3 is given with its conserved first and last residue. The D gene is left open where the match is weak. The size field is filled for only some rows; it gives once, few, many or a size class.

v_call,d_call,clone_size,j_call,cdr3_aa,cdr3_nt
TRBV5-1,TRBD1,NA,TRBJ2-7,CASSLGDRGKNEQYF,TGCGCCAGCAGCTTGGGGGACAGGGGGAAGAACGAGCAGTACTTC
TRBV20-1,TRBD1,few,TRBJ1-5,CSARRQGAMPQHF,TGCAGTGCTAGACGACAGGGGGCTATGCCCCAGCATTTT
TRBV20-1,TRBD2,once,TRBJ2-5,CSAIRVAGLKETQYF,TGCAGTGCTATACGGGTAGCGGGTCTTAAAGAGACCCAGTACTTC
TRBV20-1,NA,NA,TRBJ2-1,CSAHTSSSYNEQFF,TGCAGTGCCCATACTAGCAGCTCCTACAATGAGCAGTTCTTC
TRBV6-4,NA,NA,TRBJ1-1,CTSSDSFGGEAFF,TGTACCAGCAGTGACTCCTTTGGGGGTGAAGCTTTCTTT
TRBV15,TRBD1,NA,TRBJ2-7,CATSRGGQGEGEQYF,TGTGCCACCAGCAGAGGGGGACAGGGAGAGGGCGAGCAGTACTTC
TRBV7-2,NA,many,TRBJ2-5,CASSREGPQETQYF,TGTGCCAGCAGCCGAGAGGGACCACAAGAGACCCAGTACTTC
TRBV24-1,NA,NA,TRBJ2-1,CATSDSGLDNEQFF,TGTGCCACCAGTGATTCCGGACTCGACAATGAGCAGTTCTTC
TRBV28,NA,many,TRBJ2-5,CASSLSRTETQYF,TGTGCCAGCAGTTTATCTAGGACGGAGACCCAGTACTTC
TRBV20-1,NA,NA,TRBJ2-6,CGAEPETGANVPTF,TGCGGTGCCGAGCCGGAGACTGGGGCCAACGTCCCGACTTTC
TRBV7-3,TRBD2,many,TRBJ2-5,CASSLRGGAYQETQYF,TGTGCCAGCAGCTTAAGGGGAGGGGCGTACCAAGAGACCCAGTACTTC
TRBV4-3,TRBD2,many,TRBJ2-3,CASSQGHGVAGGYTDTQYF,TGCGCCAGCAGCCAGGGGCATGGGGTAGCGGGGGGTTACACAGATACGCAGTATTTT
TRBV9,NA,NA,TRBJ2-1,CASSVRWGDEQFF,TGTGCCAGCAGCGTACGGTGGGGCGATGAGCAGTTCTTC
TRBV6-5,NA,many,TRBJ2-3,CASGPLSGTDTQYF,TGTGCCAGCGGCCCCCTGAGCGGCACAGATACGCAGTATTTT
TRBV28,TRBD1,many,TRBJ2-3,CASSFGTGFTDTQYF,TGTGCCAGCAGTTTTGGGACAGGGTTCACAGATACGCAGTATTTT
TRBV29-1,NA,many,TRBJ2-7,CSAVFGGFPIEQYF,TGCAGCGCCGTTTTTGGGGGCTTCCCAATCGAGCAGTACTTC
TRBV20-1,NA,NA,TRBJ2-7,CSARDQDYEQYF,TGCAGTGCTAGGGACCAGGACTACGAGCAGTACTTC
TRBV7-2,NA,NA,TRBJ1-4,CASSLNGRATEKLFF,TGTGCCAGCAGCTTAAATGGACGCGCAACGGAAAAACTGTTTTTT
TRBV5-5,NA,NA,TRBJ1-5,CASSLGVYSNQPQHF,TGTGCCAGCAGCTTGGGCGTATATAGCAATCAGCCCCAGCATTTT
TRBV6-2/TRBV6-3,TRBD1,NA,TRBJ1-5,CASSGQGVLYQPQHF,TGTGCCAGCAGCGGACAGGGAGTATTGTATCAGCCCCAGCATTTT
TRBV11-2,NA,NA,TRBJ1-1,CASSLDPSMNTEAFF,TGTGCCAGCAGCTTAGACCCCAGTATGAACACTGAAGCTTTCTTT
TRBV5-1,NA,NA,TRBJ2-7,CASSTGKGGYEQYF,TGTGCCAGCAGCACCGGGAAGGGCGGCTACGAGCAGTACTTC
TRBV7-2,NA,NA,TRBJ2-5,CASSLVSGETQYF,TGTGCCAGCAGCTTAGTATCCGGGGAGACCCAGTACTTC
TRBV6-1,TRBD1,many,TRBJ2-7,CATQGVETYEQYF,TGTGCCACCCAGGGGGTCGAAACCTACGAGCAGTACTTC
TRBV2,TRBD1,NA,TRBJ1-5,CASDIDRGITQPQHF,TGTGCCAGCGATATTGACAGGGGAATCACCCAGCCCCAGCATTTT
TRBV7-2,NA,NA,TRBJ2-3,CASSLYGSTDTQYF,TGTGCCAGCAGCTTGTACGGAAGCACAGATACGCAGTATTTT
TRBV20-1,NA,many,TRBJ2-5,CSATPGTPGETQYF,TGCAGTGCTACTCCCGGGACCCCGGGGGAGACCCAGTACTTC
TRBV28,NA,few,TRBJ2-5,CASSSPDHSETQYF,TGTGCCAGCAGTTCCCCGGACCACTCCGAGACCCAGTACTTC
TRBV29-1,NA,once,TRBJ2-1,CSVQTSPNEQFF,TGCAGCGTTCAGACTAGTCCCAATGAGCAGTTCTTC
TRBV18,TRBD2,few,TRBJ2-7,CASSPLAGGSSSYEQYF,TGTGCCAGCTCACCACTAGCGGGGGGCTCCAGCTCCTACGAGCAGTACTTC
TRBV12-3/TRBV12-4,NA,NA,TRBJ1-1,CASFRTAMNTEAFF,TGTGCCAGCTTTAGGACAGCCATGAACACTGAAGCTTTCTTT
TRBV7-8,NA,NA,TRBJ1-4,CASSLKPNEKLFF,TGTGCCAGCAGCTTAAAGCCTAATGAAAAACTGTTTTTT
TRBV23-1,NA,few,TRBJ2-5,CASSQGRGIGQETQYF,TGCGCCAGCAGTCAAGGCAGAGGAATTGGCCAAGAGACCCAGTACTTC
TRBV5-1,TRBD1,NA,TRBJ2-1,CASSLQGQLNEQFF,TGCGCCAGCAGCTTGCAGGGACAGCTCAATGAGCAGTTCTTC
TRBV15,NA,many,TRBJ2-3,CATSRDYPDSTDTQYF,TGTGCCACCAGCAGAGATTATCCGGATAGCACAGATACGCAGTATTTT
TRBV15,TRBD2,NA,TRBJ2-5,CATSYLAGESETQYF,TGTGCCACCAGCTACCTGGCGGGAGAATCAGAGACCCAGTACTTC
TRBV7-2,TRBD2,many,TRBJ2-2,CASSPRASGATGELFF,TGTGCCAGCAGCCCACGGGCTAGCGGGGCCACCGGGGAGCTGTTTTTT
TRBV7-9,NA,NA,TRBJ2-5,CASSFPSKETQYF,TGTGCCAGCAGCTTTCCCTCCAAAGAGACCCAGTACTTC
TRBV10-3,NA,many,TRBJ1-1,CAISVGGAAGEAFF,TGTGCCATCAGTGTAGGAGGAGCGGCGGGGGAAGCTTTCTTT
TRBV20-1,NA,few,TRBJ2-1,CSAARRRGFSYNEQFF,TGCAGTGCCGCGCGCCGCAGGGGTTTCTCCTACAATGAGCAGTTCTTC
TRBV29-1,NA,NA,TRBJ1-4,CSVEAGEKLFF,TGCAGCGTCGAGGCAGGTGAAAAACTGTTTTTT
TRBV5-1,NA,NA,TRBJ2-5,CASSSTGGGAETQYF,TGCGCCAGCAGCTCTACAGGAGGAGGGGCCGAGACCCAGTACTTC
TRBV19,TRBD1,many,TRBJ1-5,CASSNWGQGAGQPQHF,TGTGCCAGTAGTAATTGGGGACAGGGGGCAGGTCAGCCCCAGCATTTT
TRBV20-1,TRBD1,NA,TRBJ1-1,CSAGRTGGFPKAFF,TGCAGTGCGGGCCGGACAGGGGGTTTTCCCAAAGCTTTCTTT
TRBV4-3,TRBD2,many,TRBJ2-2,CASSQLAGMNTGELFF,TGCGCCAGCAGCCAATTAGCGGGGATGAACACCGGGGAGCTGTTTTTT
TRBV6-2/TRBV6-3,NA,NA,TRBJ1-4,CASSPPGTIDGEKLFF,TGTGCCAGCAGCCCCCCCGGGACCATCGATGGGGAAAAACTGTTTTTT
TRBV12-3/TRBV12-4,NA,many,TRBJ2-5,CASRKGTDQETQYF,TGTGCCAGCAGGAAGGGCACAGATCAAGAGACCCAGTACTTC
TRBV7-3,TRBD1,many,TRBJ2-7,CASSLTPGGSNEQYF,TGTGCCAGCAGCTTAACGCCAGGGGGCTCGAACGAGCAGTACTTC
TRBV3-1,NA,NA,TRBJ1-1,CASSGGGDGAFF,TGTGCCAGCAGCGGGGGGGGGGATGGAGCTTTCTTT
TRBV7-3,NA,NA,TRBJ1-3,CASSPQGQSWDTIYF,TGTGCCAGCAGCCCACAGGGTCAGTCGTGGGACACCATATATTTT
TRBV5-1,TRBD1,many,TRBJ2-7,CASTPQGRGPVQYF,TGCGCCAGCACCCCTCAGGGCAGGGGGCCGGTGCAGTACTTC
TRBV15,NA,many,TRBJ1-1,CATSATGQSNTEAFF,TGTGCCACCAGCGCAACTGGACAGTCGAACACTGAAGCTTTCTTT
TRBV7-9,NA,few,TRBJ1-1,CASSFWSDPTVTEAFF,TGTGCCAGCAGCTTCTGGAGCGATCCCACTGTAACTGAAGCTTTCTTT
TRBV6-1,NA,NA,TRBJ1-4,CASAVGGNEKLFF,TGTGCCAGCGCCGTCGGGGGAAATGAAAAACTGTTTTTT
TRBV19,TRBD2,NA,TRBJ2-7,CASSWEGSASYEQYF,TGTGCCAGTAGTTGGGAGGGGTCAGCTTCCTACGAGCAGTACTTC